Listed below are T cell receptor beta chains from one sample, sequenced in a study of blood T cell repertoires in COVID-19. Sequencing used immunoSEQ multiplex PCR; TCRdb keeps in-frame clones, though not all of them. In the table there are some 300,000 clones, approximately 90% of which are singletons. The sequencing sample was made of PBMCs or T cells enriched from blood (not recorded which). These TCRs come from a woman aged 25 to 39 who had been exposed to COVID-19. Both conserved end residues are part of each CDR3. The order of the fields is CDR3 length, V gene, D gene, clone size, J gene, CDR3 protein, CDR3 DNA. The D gene is left open where the match is weak. Size values are once, few and many counts, or a class for expanded clones, and some rows have none.

>12|TRBV10-3|.|once|TRBJ1-1
CAIRTGNTEAFF
TGTGCCATCAGAACCGGGAACACTGAAGCTTTCTTT
>17|TRBV4-1|TRBD2|few|TRBJ2-2
CASSQVRTSGNTGELFF
TGCGCCAGCAGCCAAGTTCGGACTAGCGGCAACACCGGGGAGCTGTTTTTT
>15|TRBV2|TRBD2|.|TRBJ2-1
CASSSLAGGPNEQFF
TGTGCCAGCAGCTCACTAGCGGGGGGGCCTAATGAGCAGTTCTTC
>16|TRBV5-1|TRBD2|.|TRBJ2-7
CASKPSGGISSYEQYF
TGCGCCAGCAAACCTAGCGGGGGAATTAGCTCCTACGAGCAGTACTTC
>15|TRBV5-6|TRBD1|.|TRBJ2-5
CASSLPDRVGETQYF
TGTGCCAGCAGCTTACCGGACAGGGTCGGAGAGACCCAGTACTTC
>13|TRBV7-9|.|.|TRBJ1-1
CASSLGGDWEAFF
TGTGCCAGCAGCTTAGGGGGAGATTGGGAAGCTTTCTTT
>17|TRBV7-2|.|few|TRBJ1-6
CASSLDPWSAYNSPLHF
TGTGCCAGCAGCTTAGATCCGTGGAGCGCCTATAATTCACCCCTCCACTTT
>13|TRBV5-1|.|.|TRBJ1-2
CASRVGVSYGYTF
TGCGCCAGCCGGGTCGGAGTAAGCTATGGCTACACCTTC
>14|TRBV7-2|.|.|TRBJ2-2
CASSSYRDTGELFF
TGTGCCAGCAGCTCCTACAGGGACACCGGGGAGCTGTTTTTT
>14|TRBV5-1|.|.|TRBJ2-1
CASSLERTYNEQFF
TGCGCCAGCAGCTTGGAGCGGACCTACAATGAGCAGTTCTTC
>15|TRBV10-3|.|.|TRBJ1-6
CAIRGGASQNSPLHF
TGTGCCATCAGGGGGGGGGCCAGCCAGAATTCACCCCTCCACTTT
>14|TRBV7-2|.|once|TRBJ1-2
CASSLRGRGYGYTF
TGTGCCAGCAGCTTAAGAGGGCGCGGCTATGGCTACACCTTC
>14|TRBV5-1|TRBD1|.|TRBJ2-5
CASSEGAPQETQYF
TGCGCCAGCAGTGAGGGGGCTCCTCAAGAGACCCAGTACTTC
>14|TRBV7-2|.|.|TRBJ1-4
CASSLGQIREKLFF
TGTGCCAGCAGCTTAGGGCAAATACGTGAAAAACTGTTTTTT
>15|TRBV7-9|TRBD1|.|TRBJ1-4
CASSLAGQGREKLFF
TGTGCCAGCAGCTTAGCGGGACAGGGCCGAGAAAAACTGTTTTTT
>15|TRBV5-4|.|.|TRBJ2-5
CASSFKAGIQETQYF
TGTGCCAGCAGCTTTAAGGCAGGGATCCAAGAGACCCAGTACTTC
>13|TRBV7-7|.|.|TRBJ1-1
CASSLDRETEAFF
TGTGCCAGCAGCTTAGACAGGGAGACTGAAGCTTTCTTT
>18|TRBV27|TRBD1|.|TRBJ2-7
CASSSRPDRGLMGYEQYF
TGTGCCAGCAGTTCCCGCCCGGACAGGGGGCTAATGGGCTACGAGCAGTACTTC